This entry describes one TCR beta chain. Per the study methods: Using reference gene primer amplification, nucleated cell counts were estimated. Produced via immunoSEQ multiplex PCR; TCRdb's table is partial and in-frame only. That table supplies the V and J calls and clone size; D and trimming were determined from the DNA. The profile shows over 150,000 clones, 80% to 90% of them singletons. The data were obtained in a study of blood T cell repertoires in COVID-19. Study as a whole: The study drew acute and convalescent COVID-19 samples from the United States, Italy and Spain. PBMCs, B-cell-depleted T cells, or T cells were the source of the cDNA or gDNA that made up the material.

What was sequenced was peripheral blood. The receptor comes from a man aged 45-65 years with active or convalescent COVID-19.

The CDR3 nucleotides are TGCGCCAGCAGCCAAGCAGGTTTTGTCGACTATGGCTACACCTTC. It specifies CASSQAGFVDYGYTF. This chain connects TRBV4-3 to TRBJ1-2; D uncertain. The CDR3 runs to 15 residues. V lost 1 base to trimming and J lost 3 bases, with 12 bases between them. Germline V gene sequence: CDR1 LGHNA, CDR2 YSLEER.